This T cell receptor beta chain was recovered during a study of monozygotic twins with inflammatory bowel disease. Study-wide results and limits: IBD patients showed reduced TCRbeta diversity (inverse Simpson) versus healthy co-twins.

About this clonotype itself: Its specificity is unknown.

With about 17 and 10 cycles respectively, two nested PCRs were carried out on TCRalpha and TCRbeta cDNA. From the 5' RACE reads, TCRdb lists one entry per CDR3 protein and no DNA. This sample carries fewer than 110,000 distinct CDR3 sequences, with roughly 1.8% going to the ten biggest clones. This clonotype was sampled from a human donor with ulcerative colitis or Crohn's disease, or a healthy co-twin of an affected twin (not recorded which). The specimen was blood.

This CDR3 is CASSLYSPNYGYTF. The rearrangement links TRBV7-2 to TRBJ1-2. Germline assignment: CDR1 SGHTA and CDR2 FQGNSA. The CDR3 has 14 residues.